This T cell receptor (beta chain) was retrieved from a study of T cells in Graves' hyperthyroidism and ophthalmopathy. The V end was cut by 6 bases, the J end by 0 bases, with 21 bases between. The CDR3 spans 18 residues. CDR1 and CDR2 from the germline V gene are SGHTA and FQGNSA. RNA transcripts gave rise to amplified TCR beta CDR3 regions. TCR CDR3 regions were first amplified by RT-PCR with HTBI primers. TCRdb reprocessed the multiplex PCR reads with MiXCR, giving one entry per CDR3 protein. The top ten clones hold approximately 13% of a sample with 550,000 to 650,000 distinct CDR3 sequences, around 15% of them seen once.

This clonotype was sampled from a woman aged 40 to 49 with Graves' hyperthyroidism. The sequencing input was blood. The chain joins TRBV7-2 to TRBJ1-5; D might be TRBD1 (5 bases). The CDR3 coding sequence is TGTGCCAGCAGTAAAACCGGGACGGGAGGTAATAGCAATCAGCCCCAGCATTTT. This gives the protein CASSKTGTGGNSNQPQHF.